The next 6 T cell receptor beta chains were all read from a single sample in a study of a mutant IDH1 vaccine in newly diagnosed glioma. Clones were sequenced by immunoSEQ multiplex PCR, and TCRdb holds only the in-frame ones, with some missing. The repertoire holds about 96,000 clones, with 80% as singletons. Stated time point: baseline, week 1 (first vaccination visit). This sample's treatment: pre-vaccination baseline after standard-of-care therapy. The source material was PBMCs, sampled from a glioma patient treated with radiotherapy, temozolomide or both. These TCRs come from a man aged 40-55 years with glioma.

J is TRBJ2-3 and V is TRBV11-3, with no clear D. There are 13 residues in the CDR3. Germline V gene lookup returns CDR1 SGHNT and CDR2 YENEEA. V was trimmed by 1 base and J by 2 bases, leaving 4 bases between them. The CDR3 sequence: CASSLVPTDTQYF. The CDR3 region has the DNA TGTGCCAGCAGCTTAGTTCCCACAGATACGCAGTATTTT.

CDR3 nucleotide sequence: TGTGCCAGCAGCTTAAGCTTAGATACGCAGTATTTT. Translated: CASSLSLDTQYF. The J gene is TRBJ2-3, the V gene TRBV7-9; D not certain. V was shortened by 2 bases and J by 5 bases, with 5 bases between the two germline ends. CDR3 length: 12 residues. Germline-derived CDR1 and CDR2 are SEHNR and FQNEAQ (reference sequence).

The chain carries TRBV5-6 and TRBJ2-7; TRBD2 matches 11 bases. The CDR3 contains 12 residues. The germline V gene has CDR1 SGHDT and CDR2 YYEEEE. The ends lost 4 bases at V and 9 bases at J; junction bases unmatched: 3. CDR3 DNA sequence: TGTGCCAGCAGCCCTGGACTAGCGGGGCAGTACTTC. As protein: CASSPGLAGQYF.

The V call is TRBV30, the J call TRBJ2-3, with TRBD2 identical over 7 bases. The CDR3 is made up of 14 amino acids. The V and J ends lost 0 bases and 6 bases, in that order; junction bases with no gene match: 6. Germline V CDR1 and CDR2: GTSNPN, SVGIG (reference sequence). The DNA of the CDR3 is TGTGCCTGGAGTGTAGGTGGGAGGGGTGATACGCAGTATTTT. It is translated as CAWSVGGRGDTQYF.

V gene TRBV7-9 combines with J gene TRBJ2-7; D gene unclear. V was clipped by 8 bases and J by 1 base, with 9 bases between them. Germline V gene data show CDR1 as SEHNR and CDR2 as FQNEAQ (reference sequence). This CDR3 has 12 residues. This CDR3 reads CASAPASYEQYF. The CDR3 nucleotides read TGTGCCAGCGCTCCAGCGTCCTACGAGCAGTACTTC.

V gene TRBV29-1 combines with J gene TRBJ2-1, with 7 bases fitting TRBD2. The V segment lost 3 bases and the J segment 5 bases; nucleotides outside the gene matches: 10. The CDR3 is 15 residues long. Germline CDR1 reads SQVTM; CDR2 reads ANQGSEA. CDR3 DNA sequence: TGCAGCGTTGAGGGGGGGAGTGGCTCAGACAATGAGCAGTTCTTC. Protein: CSVEGGSGSDNEQFF.